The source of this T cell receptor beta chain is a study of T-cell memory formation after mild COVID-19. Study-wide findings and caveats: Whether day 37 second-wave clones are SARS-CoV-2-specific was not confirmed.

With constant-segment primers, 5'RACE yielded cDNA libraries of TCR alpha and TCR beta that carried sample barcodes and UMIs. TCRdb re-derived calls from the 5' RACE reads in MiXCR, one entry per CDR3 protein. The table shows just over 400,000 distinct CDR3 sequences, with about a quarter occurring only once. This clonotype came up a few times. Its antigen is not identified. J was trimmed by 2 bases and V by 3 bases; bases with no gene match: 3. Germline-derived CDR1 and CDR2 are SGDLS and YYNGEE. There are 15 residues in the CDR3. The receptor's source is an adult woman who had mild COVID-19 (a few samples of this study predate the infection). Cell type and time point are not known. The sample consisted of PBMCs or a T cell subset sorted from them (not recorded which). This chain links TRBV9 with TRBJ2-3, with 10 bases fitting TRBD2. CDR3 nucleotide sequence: TGTGCCAGCAGCGCGACTAGCGGGTCCACAGATACGCAGTATTTT. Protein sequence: CASSATSGSTDTQYF.